One T cell receptor (beta chain) is described in this entry. The entry originates in a study of T cell changes during pregnancy in multiple sclerosis. Some clones are missing from TCRdb's copy, which holds only in-frame ones; the method was immunoSEQ multiplex PCR. This table has around 65,000 clones, around 91% appearing once. The V end lost 6 bases, the J end lost 5 bases, and 16 bases lay between the germline ends. Germline-derived CDR1 and CDR2 are MNHEY and SVGAGI. The CDR3 runs to 15 residues. This clonotype was obtained from a female donor in good health, enrolled as a control in a pregnancy study. The sample in question was peripheral blood, obtained in the third trimester of pregnancy. The chain recombines TRBV6-5 with TRBJ2-2; D not resolved. CDR3 residues: CASSPTVLNTGELFF. CDR3 in DNA: TGTGCCAGCAGCCCCACCGTTCTAAATACCGGGGAGCTGTTTTTT.